This TCR beta chain was obtained from a study of T cell repertoires in cytomegalovirus infection. Study-wide context: The study used recently identified HLA-C-restricted and well-studied HLA-B-restricted CMV epitopes. It can be stated that public TCR beta signatures indicated CMV infection as well as a matching HLA type.

The junction had 4 bases not matched to a gene; V was cut back by 2 bases and J by 5 bases. Germline lookup yields CDR1 SGHTA and CDR2 FQGNSA. The CDR3 runs to 15 residues. TCRdb independently ran MiXCR on the reads; one entry per CDR3 protein. There are roughly 700,000 distinct CDR3 sequences in the sample; roughly 30% occur only once, and roughly 20% lies in the top ten. This clonotype appeared a few times. Its antigen is unidentified. The input for sequencing was cultured PBMCs, taken from culture after CMV antigen stimulation. The V call is TRBV7-2, the J call TRBJ2-5, with 11 bases that match TRBD2. This TCR derives from a human donor in good health (CMV status not recorded). Some clones in this sample may be carry-over from other donors' samples. The chain's CDR3 is CASSLWSSGRETQYF. CDR3 nucleotide sequence: TGTGCCAGCAGCTTATGGTCTAGCGGGAGGGAGACCCAGTACTTC.